The rows below give T cell receptor beta chains drawn from one sample of a study of blood T cells in healthy people across ages. MiXCR was run by TCRdb on the 5' RACE reads, yielding one entry per CDR3 protein. The sample has about 1,400,000 distinct CDR3 sequences, 42% seen once; the top ten hold under 8%. Sample: blood. The source is a woman aged 18-29 years in good health. Each CDR3 is given with its conserved first and last residue. Each record gives: J gene, V gene, D gene, clone size, CDR3 protein, CDR3 DNA. A D gene is named only where the DNA matches it firmly. The size field is filled for only some rows; it gives once, few, many or a size class.

>TRBJ1-1|TRBV12-5|.|few
CASGLWPGMGNTEAFF
TGTGCTAGTGGTTTGTGGCCCGGGATGGGGAACACTGAAGCTTTCTTT
>TRBJ1-1|TRBV29-1|TRBD1|few
CSSPGQGGEAFF
TGCAGCTCCCCGGGACAGGGCGGTGAAGCTTTCTTT
>TRBJ1-2|TRBV7-9|.|.
CASSFLQGRADYGYTF
TGTGCCAGCAGCTTCTTACAGGGACGAGCAGACTATGGCTACACCTTC
>TRBJ2-3|TRBV6-6|.|.
CASSYPLGASTDTQYF
TGTGCCAGCAGTTACCCCCTCGGGGCTAGCACAGATACGCAGTATTTT
>TRBJ1-2|TRBV20-1|.|.
CSAPTSEGSNYGYTF
TGCAGTGCTCCAACCTCGGAGGGATCTAACTATGGCTACACCTTC
>TRBJ2-7|TRBV20-1|.|few
CSATGHIYEQYF
TGCAGTGCTACTGGTCATATCTACGAGCAGTACTTC
>TRBJ1-6|TRBV6-6|.|.
CASSYSGGGASPLHF
TGTGCCAGCAGTTACTCAGGGGGGGGAGCTTCACCCCTCCACTTT
>TRBJ2-5|TRBV27|.|.
CASSAGYGETQYF
TGTGCCAGCAGCGCAGGGTATGGGGAGACCCAGTACTTC
>TRBJ2-1|TRBV12-3/TRBV12-4|.|.
CASSFGRTYNEQFF
TGTGCCAGCAGCTTTGGTAGGACCTACAATGAGCAGTTCTTC
>TRBJ2-3|TRBV20-1|.|few
CSAVSGLLITDTQYF
TGCAGTGCTGTGAGTGGACTGCTCATCACAGATACGCAGTATTTT
>TRBJ2-7|TRBV18|.|.
CASSPQGRGSYEQYF
TGTGCCAGCTCACCACAGGGTCGAGGTAGCTACGAGCAGTACTTC
>TRBJ2-3|TRBV5-1|.|few
CASSEDRGGTDTQYF
TGCGCCAGCAGCGAGGACCGTGGGGGCACAGATACGCAGTATTTT
>TRBJ2-3|TRBV28|TRBD2|few
CASSLSTLAGVTDTQYF
TGTGCCAGCAGTTTGTCCACACTAGCGGGGGTGACAGATACGCAGTATTTT
>TRBJ1-1|TRBV29-1|.|few
CSVADSAGVAFF
TGCAGCGTTGCCGACAGTGCGGGGGTCGCTTTCTTT
>TRBJ2-3|TRBV2|TRBD1|.
CATTGQGGLDTQYF
TGTGCCACCACTGGACAGGGTGGGCTAGATACGCAGTATTTT
>TRBJ2-7|TRBV28|TRBD2|.
CASSLLGLTNEQYF
TGTGCCAGCAGTTTATTGGGACTAACCAACGAGCAGTACTTC
>TRBJ2-7|TRBV28|.|.
CASSLVGKTYEQYF
TGTGCCAGCAGTTTAGTCGGGAAGACCTACGAGCAGTACTTC
>TRBJ2-3|TRBV18|TRBD1|.
CASSPLPQGAGTDTQYF
TGTGCCAGCTCACCACTCCCACAGGGGGCCGGCACAGATACGCAGTATTTT
>TRBJ1-2|TRBV6-5|.|few
CASRKNGDNYGYTF
TGTGCCAGCAGAAAGAACGGGGATAACTATGGCTACACCTTC
>TRBJ1-2|TRBV10-3|.|.
CAISASPENYGYTF
TGTGCCATCAGTGCTTCGCCAGAGAACTATGGCTACACCTTC
>TRBJ1-1|TRBV3-1|.|.
CASSPLNQGEAFF
TGTGCCAGCAGCCCCCTTAATCAGGGTGAAGCTTTCTTT
>TRBJ2-7|TRBV5-1|.|few
CASEDPGEQYF
TGCGCCAGCGAAGACCCGGGAGAGCAGTACTTC
>TRBJ2-7|TRBV6-5|.|.
CASSSTRTDYNEQYF
TGTGCCAGCAGTTCAACTAGGACGGATTACAATGAGCAGTACTTC
>TRBJ2-2|TRBV10-2|TRBD2|.
CASRASGTSGGTGELFF
TGCGCCAGCAGAGCTTCCGGGACTAGCGGGGGAACCGGGGAGCTGTTTTTT
>TRBJ2-6|TRBV27|TRBD1|.
CASSPPTGGGSGANVLTF
TGTGCCAGCAGTCCCCCCACAGGGGGTGGTTCTGGGGCCAACGTCCTGACTTTC
>TRBJ2-2|TRBV20-1|.|few
CSARAGGNTGELFF
TGCAGTGCTAGAGCGGGCGGAAACACCGGGGAGCTGTTTTTT
>TRBJ2-1|TRBV6-1|.|.
CASSAGRHSYNEQFF
TGTGCCAGCAGTGCAGGTCGGCACTCCTACAATGAGCAGTTCTTC
>TRBJ2-7|TRBV11-2|.|.
CASSTLGYSSYEQYF
TGTGCCAGCAGTACCCTTGGGTACAGCTCCTACGAGCAGTACTTC
>TRBJ2-7|TRBV12-3/TRBV12-4|TRBD2|.
CASSGTSGRATPHEQYF
TGTGCCAGCAGTGGGACTAGCGGGAGGGCCACTCCCCACGAGCAGTACTTC
>TRBJ2-7|TRBV20-1|.|.
CSARIQRASRDLWQYF
TGCAGTGCCAGAATCCAGAGGGCTAGTAGAGACCTCTGGCAGTACTTC
>TRBJ2-7|TRBV19|TRBD2|.
CASSIGLAGVYEQYF
TGTGCCAGTAGTATAGGACTAGCGGGAGTCTACGAGCAGTACTTC